The present T cell receptor (beta chain) was sequenced within a study of T cell responses to AZD1222 COVID-19 vaccine. Study-level findings and limits: Baseline seropositivity characterized only a handful of AZD1222 recipients. Increases in Spike-specific TCR breadth and depth were seen after two AZD1222 doses. Repertoires were collected only later (after the peak T cell response had occurred).

Concerning this clone itself: Antigen: not known.

Germline CDR1 reads MNHEY; CDR2 reads SMNVEV (reference sequence). V gave up 5 bases and J gave up 3 bases, with 17 bases separating them. There are 15 residues in the CDR3. Clones were sequenced by immunoSEQ multiplex PCR, and TCRdb holds only the in-frame ones, with some missing. The sample holds around 150,000 clones; around 89% are singletons and the top ten take approximately 3.1%. The material sequenced was peripheral blood, taken on day 0 of MenACWY control vaccination. The chain links TRBV27 to TRBJ2-7; no reliable D call. This receptor was identified in an adult in good health. This CDR3 reads CASSVSRVADYEQYF. As DNA, the CDR3 is TGTGCCAGCAGTGTCAGTCGGGTCGCAGACTACGAGCAGTACTTC.